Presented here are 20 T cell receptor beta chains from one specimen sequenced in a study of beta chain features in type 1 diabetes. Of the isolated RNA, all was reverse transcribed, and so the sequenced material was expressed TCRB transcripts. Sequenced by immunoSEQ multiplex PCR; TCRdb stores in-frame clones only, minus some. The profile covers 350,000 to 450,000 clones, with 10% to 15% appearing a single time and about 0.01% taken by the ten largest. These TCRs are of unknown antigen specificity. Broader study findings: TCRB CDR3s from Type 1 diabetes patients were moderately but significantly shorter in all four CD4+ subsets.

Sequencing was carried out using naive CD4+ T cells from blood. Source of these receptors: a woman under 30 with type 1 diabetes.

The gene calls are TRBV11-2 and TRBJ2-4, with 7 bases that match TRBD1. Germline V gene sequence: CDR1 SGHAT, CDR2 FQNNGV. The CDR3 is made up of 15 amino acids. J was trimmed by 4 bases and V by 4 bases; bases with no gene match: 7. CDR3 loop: CASSSSGTAKNIQYF. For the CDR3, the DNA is TGTGCCAGCAGCTCTTCCGGGACAGCAAAAAACATTCAGTACTTC.

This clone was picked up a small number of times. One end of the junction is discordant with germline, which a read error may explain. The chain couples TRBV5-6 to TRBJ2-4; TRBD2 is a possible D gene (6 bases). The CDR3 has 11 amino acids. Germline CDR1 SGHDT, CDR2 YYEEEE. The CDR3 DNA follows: TGTGCCAGCAGCTTGAAGGCCCTTCGGGAGTTC. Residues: CASSLKALREF. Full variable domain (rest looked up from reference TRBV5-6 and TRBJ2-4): DAGVTQSPTHLIKTRGQQVTLRCSPKSGHDTVSWYQQALGQGPQFIFQYYEEEERQRGNFPDRFSGHQFPNYSSELNVNALLLGDSALYLCASSLKALREFGAGTRLSVL.

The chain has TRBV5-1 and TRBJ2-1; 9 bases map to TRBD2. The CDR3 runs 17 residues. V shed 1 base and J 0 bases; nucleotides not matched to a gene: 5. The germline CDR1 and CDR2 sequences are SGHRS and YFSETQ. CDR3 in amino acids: CASSLTSGSSSYNEQFF. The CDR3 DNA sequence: TGCGCCAGCAGCTTGACTAGCGGGTCCAGCTCCTACAATGAGCAGTTCTTC.

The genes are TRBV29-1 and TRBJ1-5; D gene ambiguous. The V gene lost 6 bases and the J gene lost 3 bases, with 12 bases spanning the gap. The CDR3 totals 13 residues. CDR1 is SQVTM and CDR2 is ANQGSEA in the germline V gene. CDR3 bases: TGCAGCGTCCGGCGGGATCTCAATCAGCCCCAGCATTTT. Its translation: CSVRRDLNQPQHF.

The CDR3 spells CASSQDLQGPRYEQYF. The CDR3 DNA sequence: TGCGCCAGCAGCCAAGACCTACAGGGGCCTCGCTACGAGCAGTACTTC. The chain joins TRBV4-3 to TRBJ2-7; 7 bases match TRBD1. V was pared by 0 bases and J by 3 bases, with 8 bases of the junction left unmatched. The CDR3 runs to 16 residues. Germline lookup yields CDR1 LGHNA and CDR2 YSLEER.

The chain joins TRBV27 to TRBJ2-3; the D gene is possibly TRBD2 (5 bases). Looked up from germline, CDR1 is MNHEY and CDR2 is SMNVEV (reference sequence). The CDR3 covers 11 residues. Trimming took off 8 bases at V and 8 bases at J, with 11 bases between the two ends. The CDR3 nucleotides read TGTGCCAGCGGGGAGTGGCGTACGCAGTATTTT. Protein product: CASGEWRTQYF.

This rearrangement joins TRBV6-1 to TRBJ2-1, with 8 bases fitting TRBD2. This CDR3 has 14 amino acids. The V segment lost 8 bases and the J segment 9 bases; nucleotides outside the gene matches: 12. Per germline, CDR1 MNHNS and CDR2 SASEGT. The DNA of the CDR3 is TGTGCCAGCGTAAAAGGGACTAGTAGAGGTGAGCAGTTCTTC. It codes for CASVKGTSRGEQFF.

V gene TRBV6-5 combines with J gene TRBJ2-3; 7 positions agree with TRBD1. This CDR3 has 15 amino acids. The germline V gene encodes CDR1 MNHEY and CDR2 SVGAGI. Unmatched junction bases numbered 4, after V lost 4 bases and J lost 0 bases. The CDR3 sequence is CASSSGGSSTDTQYF. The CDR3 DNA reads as TGTGCCAGCAGTTCAGGGGGTTCTAGCACAGATACGCAGTATTTT.

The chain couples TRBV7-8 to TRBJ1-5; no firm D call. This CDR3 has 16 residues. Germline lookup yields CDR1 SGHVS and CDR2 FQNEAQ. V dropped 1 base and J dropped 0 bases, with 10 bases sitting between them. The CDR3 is CASSLVSRYSNQPQHF. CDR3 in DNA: TGTGCCAGCAGCTTAGTCTCCAGATATAGCAATCAGCCCCAGCATTTT.

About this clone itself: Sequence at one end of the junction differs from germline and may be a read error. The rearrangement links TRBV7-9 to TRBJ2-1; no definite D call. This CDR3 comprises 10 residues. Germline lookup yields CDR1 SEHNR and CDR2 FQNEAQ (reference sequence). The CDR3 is CASSSNERFF. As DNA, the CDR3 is TGTGCCAGCAGCTCAAATGAGCGGTTCTTC.

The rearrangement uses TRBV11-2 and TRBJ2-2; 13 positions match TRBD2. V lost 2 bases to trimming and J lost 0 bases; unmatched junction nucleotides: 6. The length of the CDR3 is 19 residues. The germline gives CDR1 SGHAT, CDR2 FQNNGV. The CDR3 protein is CASSLTGTSGVTNTGELFF. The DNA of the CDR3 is TGTGCCAGCAGCTTAACCGGGACTAGCGGGGTGACGAACACCGGGGAGCTGTTTTTT. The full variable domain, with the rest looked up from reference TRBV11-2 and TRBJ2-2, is EAGVAQSPRYKIIEKRQSVAFWCNPISGHATLYWYQQILGQGPKLLIQFQNNGVVDDSQLPKDRFSAERLKGVDSTLKIQPAKLEDSAVYLCASSLTGTSGVTNTGELFFGEGSRLTVL.

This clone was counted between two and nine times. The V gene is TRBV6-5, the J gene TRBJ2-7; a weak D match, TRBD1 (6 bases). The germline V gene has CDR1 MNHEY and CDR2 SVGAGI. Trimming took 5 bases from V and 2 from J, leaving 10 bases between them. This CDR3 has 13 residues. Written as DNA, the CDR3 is TGTGCCAGCAGTCGGACAGTAGCCTACGAGCAGTACTTC. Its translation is CASSRTVAYEQYF.

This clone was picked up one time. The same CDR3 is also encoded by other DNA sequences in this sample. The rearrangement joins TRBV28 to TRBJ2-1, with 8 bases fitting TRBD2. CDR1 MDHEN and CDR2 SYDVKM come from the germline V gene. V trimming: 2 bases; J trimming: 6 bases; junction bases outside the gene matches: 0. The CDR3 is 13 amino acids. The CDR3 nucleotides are TGTGCCAGCAGTTTAAGCGGGGGCAATGAGCAGTTCTTC. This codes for CASSLSGGNEQFF. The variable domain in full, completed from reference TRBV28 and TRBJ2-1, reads DVKVTQSSRYLVKRTGEKVFLECVQDMDHENMFWYRQDPGLGLRLIYFSYDVKMKEKGDIPEGYSVSREKKERFSLILESASTNQTSMYLCASSLSGGNEQFFGPGTRLTVL.

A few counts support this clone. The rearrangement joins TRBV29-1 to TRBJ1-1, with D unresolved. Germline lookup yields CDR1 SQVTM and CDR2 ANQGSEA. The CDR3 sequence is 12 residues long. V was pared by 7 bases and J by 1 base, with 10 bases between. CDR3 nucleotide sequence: TGCAGCGCCGCCTCAGGGAACACTGAAGCTTTCTTT. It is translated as CSAASGNTEAFF. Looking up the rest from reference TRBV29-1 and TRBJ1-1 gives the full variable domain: SAVISQKPSRDICQRGTSLTIQCQVDSQVTMMFWYRQQPGQSLTLIATANQGSEATYESGFVIDKFPISRPNLTFSTLTVSNMSPEDSSIYLCSAASGNTEAFFGQGTRLTVV.

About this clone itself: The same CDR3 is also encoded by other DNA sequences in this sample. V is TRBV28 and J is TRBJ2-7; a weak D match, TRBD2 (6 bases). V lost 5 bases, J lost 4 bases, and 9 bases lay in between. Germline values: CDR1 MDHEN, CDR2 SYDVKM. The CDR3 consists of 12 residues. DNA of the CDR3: TGTGCCAGCAGTCTTGCGGGGTACGAGCAGTACTTC. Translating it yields CASSLAGYEQYF.

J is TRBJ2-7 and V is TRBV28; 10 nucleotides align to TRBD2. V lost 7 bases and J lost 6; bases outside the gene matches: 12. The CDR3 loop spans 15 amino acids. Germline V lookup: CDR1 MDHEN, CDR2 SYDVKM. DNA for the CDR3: TGTGCCAGCAACCAGAGCGGGAGGGCCGGTGGCGAGCAGTACTTC. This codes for CASNQSGRAGGEQYF.

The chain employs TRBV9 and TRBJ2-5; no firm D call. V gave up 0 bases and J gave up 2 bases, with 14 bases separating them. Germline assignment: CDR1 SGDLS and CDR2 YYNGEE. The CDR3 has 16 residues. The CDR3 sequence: CASSVGNSHLQETQYF. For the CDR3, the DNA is TGTGCCAGCAGCGTAGGTAACTCCCACTTACAAGAGACCCAGTACTTC. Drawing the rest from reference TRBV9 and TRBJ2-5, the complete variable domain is DSGVTQTPKHLITATGQRVTLRCSPRSGDLSVYWYQQSLDQGLQFLIQYYNGEERAKGNILERFSAQQFPDLHSELNLSSLELGDSALYFCASSVGNSHLQETQYFGPGTRLLVL.

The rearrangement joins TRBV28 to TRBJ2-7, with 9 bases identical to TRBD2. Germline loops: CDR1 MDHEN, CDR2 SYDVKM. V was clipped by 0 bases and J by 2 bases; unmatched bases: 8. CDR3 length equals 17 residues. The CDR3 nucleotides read TGTGCCAGCAGTTTATGGGTTAGCGGGAGCTTTCCCTACGAGCAGTACTTC. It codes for CASSLWVSGSFPYEQYF.

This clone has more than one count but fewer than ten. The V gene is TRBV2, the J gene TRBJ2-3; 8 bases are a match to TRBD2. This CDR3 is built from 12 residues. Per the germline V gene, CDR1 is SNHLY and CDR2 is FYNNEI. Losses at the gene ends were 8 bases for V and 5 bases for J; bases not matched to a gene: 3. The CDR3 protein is CASGLAGDTQYF. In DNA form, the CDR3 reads TGTGCCAGCGGACTAGCAGGAGATACGCAGTATTTT. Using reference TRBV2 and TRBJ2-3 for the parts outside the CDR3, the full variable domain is EPEVTQTPSHQVTQMGQEVILRCVPISNHLYFYWYRQILGQKVEFLVSFYNNEISEKSEIFDDQFSVERPDGSNFTLKIRSTKLEDSAMYFCASGLAGDTQYFGPGTRLTVL.

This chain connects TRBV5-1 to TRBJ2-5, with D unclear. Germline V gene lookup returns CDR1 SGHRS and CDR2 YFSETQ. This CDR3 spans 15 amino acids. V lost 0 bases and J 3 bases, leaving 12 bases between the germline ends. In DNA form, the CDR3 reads TGCGCCAGCAGCTTGGCCCTACAGAGCAAAGAGACCCAGTACTTC. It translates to CASSLALQSKETQYF.